The 6 T cell receptor beta chains below were found in one sample sequenced in a study of T cells in Graves' hyperthyroidism and ophthalmopathy. There were TCR beta CDR3 regions amplified from RNA transcripts. The HTBI primer set drove a first-round RT-PCR of the TCR CDR3. MiXCR, applied by TCRdb to the multiplex PCR reads, yields one record per CDR3 protein. The data contain approximately 600,000 distinct CDR3 sequences, around 14% of them singletons. Specimen: blood. The source is a woman aged 25 to 39 with Graves' hyperthyroidism that later progressed to Graves' ophthalmopathy.

The chain combines TRBV20-1 with TRBJ1-1, with D possibly being TRBD1 (5 bases). CDR3 size: 15 residues. Germline V CDR1 and CDR2: DFQATT, SNEGSKA (reference sequence). The V gene lost 4 bases and the J gene lost 0 bases, with 15 bases spanning the gap. The CDR3: CSATTQGFMNTEAFF. The CDR3 nucleotides are TGCAGTGCTACTACCCAGGGTTTCATGAACACTGAAGCTTTCTTT.

This clonotype came up many times. This chain links TRBV2 with TRBJ2-3; the match to TRBD1 covers 7 bases. The CDR3 loop spans 16 amino acids. V lost 6 bases and J lost 0; bases outside the gene matches: 9. Germline V lookup: CDR1 SNHLY, CDR2 FYNNEI. CDR3 region: CASRAGQAISTDTQYF. CDR3 nucleotide sequence: TGTGCCAGCAGAGCCGGACAGGCGATTAGCACAGATACGCAGTATTTT.

This clonotype was observed a handful of times. The chain is built from TRBV3-1 and TRBJ1-1; maybe TRBD1 (6 bases). The CDR3 loop spans 17 amino acids. Germline-derived CDR1 and CDR2 are LGHDT and YNNKEL (reference sequence). V lost 4 bases and J lost 1, with 19 bases in between. The CDR3 spells CASSRRTAPFGNTEAFF. In nucleotides, the CDR3 is TGTGCCAGCAGCCGCCGGACAGCTCCCTTTGGGAACACTGAAGCTTTCTTT.

This clonotype has ten or more counts. This CDR3 reads CASSLSSGSLAWQPQHF. In nucleotides, the CDR3 is TGTGCCAGCAGTTTATCTTCGGGCAGTCTTGCGTGGCAGCCCCAGCATTTT. J is TRBJ1-5 and V is TRBV28; no clear D gene. The germline V and J ends were trimmed by 1 base and 7 bases, with 20 bases remaining between them. Germline loops: CDR1 MDHEN, CDR2 SYDVKM. CDR3 length: 17 residues.

This clonotype has a count of ten or more. The rearrangement joins TRBV7-9 to TRBJ2-7; D possibly corresponds to TRBD1 (5 bases). The CDR3 spans 11 residues. V was cut by 3 bases and J by 7 bases, with 7 bases left in between. The germline CDR1 and CDR2 sequences are SEHNR and FQNEAQ (reference sequence). CDR3 sequence reads: CASSFKGEQYF. In DNA form, the CDR3 reads TGTGCCAGCAGCTTCAAGGGGGAGCAGTACTTC. The entire variable domain, with the rest obtained from reference TRBV7-9 and TRBJ2-7, is as follows: DTGVSQNPRHKITKRGQNVTFRCDPISEHNRLYWYRQTLGQGPEFLTYFQNEAQLEKSRLLSDRFSAERPKGSFSTLEIQRTEQGDSAMYLCASSFKGEQYFGPGTRLTVT.

This clonotype appeared many times. The chain carries TRBV6-1 and TRBJ2-7; D ambiguous. There are 12 residues in the CDR3. Germline CDR1 MNHNS, CDR2 SASEGT. Deletions cut 3 bases from V and 7 bases from J, with 10 bases between. The CDR3: CASSDFLREQYF. CDR3 sequence (DNA): TGTGCCAGCAGTGACTTCCTGCGGGAGCAGTACTTC.